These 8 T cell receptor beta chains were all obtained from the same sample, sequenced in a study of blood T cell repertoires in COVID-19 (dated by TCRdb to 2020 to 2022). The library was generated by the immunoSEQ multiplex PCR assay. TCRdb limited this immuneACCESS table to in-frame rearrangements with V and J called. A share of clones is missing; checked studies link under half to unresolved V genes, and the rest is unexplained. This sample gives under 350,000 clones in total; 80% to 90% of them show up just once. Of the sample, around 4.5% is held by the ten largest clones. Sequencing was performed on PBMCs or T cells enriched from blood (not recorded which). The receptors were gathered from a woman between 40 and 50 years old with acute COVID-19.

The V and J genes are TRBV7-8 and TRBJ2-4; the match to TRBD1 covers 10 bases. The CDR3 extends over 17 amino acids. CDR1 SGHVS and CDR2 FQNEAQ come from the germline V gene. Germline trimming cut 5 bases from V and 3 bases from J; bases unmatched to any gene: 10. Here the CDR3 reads CASSRRPGTGVKNIQYF. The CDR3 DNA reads TGTGCCAGCAGCCGACGTCCCGGGACAGGGGTCAAAAACATTCAGTACTTC.

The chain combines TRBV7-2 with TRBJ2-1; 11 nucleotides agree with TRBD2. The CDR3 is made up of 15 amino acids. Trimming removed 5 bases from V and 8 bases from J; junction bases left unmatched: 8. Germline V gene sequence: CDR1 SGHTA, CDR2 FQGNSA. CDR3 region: CASSGLAGGRDEQFF. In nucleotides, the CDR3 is TGTGCCAGCAGCGGATTAGCGGGGGGGCGGGATGAGCAGTTCTTC.

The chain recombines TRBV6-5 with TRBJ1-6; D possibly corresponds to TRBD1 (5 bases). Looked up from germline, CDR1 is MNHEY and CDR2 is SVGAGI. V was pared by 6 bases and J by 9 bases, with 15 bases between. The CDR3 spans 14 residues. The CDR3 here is CASRGAGYGSPLHF. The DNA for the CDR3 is TGTGCCAGCAGAGGGGCCGGGTATGGTTCACCCCTCCACTTT.

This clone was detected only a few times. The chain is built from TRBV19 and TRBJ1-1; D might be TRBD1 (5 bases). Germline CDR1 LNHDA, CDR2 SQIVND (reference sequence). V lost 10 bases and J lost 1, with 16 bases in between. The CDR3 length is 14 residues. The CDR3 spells CATSKTGGNTEAFF. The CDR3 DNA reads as TGTGCCACCTCTAAAACAGGTGGGAACACTGAAGCTTTCTTT.

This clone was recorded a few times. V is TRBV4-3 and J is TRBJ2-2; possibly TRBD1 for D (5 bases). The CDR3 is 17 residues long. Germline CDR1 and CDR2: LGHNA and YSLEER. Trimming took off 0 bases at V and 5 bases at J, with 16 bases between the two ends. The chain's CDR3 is CASSQDTFPAGTGELFF. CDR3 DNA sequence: TGCGCCAGCAGCCAAGACACTTTCCCAGCAGGGACCGGGGAGCTGTTTTTT.

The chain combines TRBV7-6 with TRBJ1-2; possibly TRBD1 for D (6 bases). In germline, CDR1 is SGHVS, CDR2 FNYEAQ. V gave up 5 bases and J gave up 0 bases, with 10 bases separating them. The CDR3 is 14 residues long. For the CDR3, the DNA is TGTGCCAGCAGCCCAGGGACACCTAACTATGGCTACACCTTC. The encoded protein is CASSPGTPNYGYTF.

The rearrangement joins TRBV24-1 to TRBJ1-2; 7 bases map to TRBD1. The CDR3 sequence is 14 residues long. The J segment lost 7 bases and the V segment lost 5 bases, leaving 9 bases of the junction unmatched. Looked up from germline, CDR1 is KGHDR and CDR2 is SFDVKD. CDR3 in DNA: TGTGCCACCAGTGGTGTGGGGACAGACGGTGGCTACACCTTC. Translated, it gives CATSGVGTDGGYTF.

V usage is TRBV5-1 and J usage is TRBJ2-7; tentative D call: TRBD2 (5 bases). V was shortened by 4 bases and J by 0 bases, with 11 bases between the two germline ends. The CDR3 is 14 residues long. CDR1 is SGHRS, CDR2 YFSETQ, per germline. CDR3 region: CASSPDSGSYEQYF. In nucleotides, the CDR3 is TGCGCCAGCAGCCCGGACTCCGGCTCCTACGAGCAGTACTTC.